This entry describes one T cell receptor beta chain. Its target antigen remains unknown. The sample holds no much larger clone one base away, and base qualities are not on file. Taken from the germline V gene, the CDR1 and CDR2 loops are SNHLY and FYNNEI. V is cut back by 7 bases and J by 0 bases, with 15 bases in the junction unmatched. The CDR3 spans 18 residues, from the cysteine through the phenylalanine. Of all the DNA, just the CDR3 is kept, 54 bases in frame from base 1. Per the publication, the time point label means: new active TB diagnosis, blood taken before or within 7 days of starting treatment. The active tuberculosis patients were newly diagnosed, HIV-seronegative South African adults aged 18 years or older. Active tuberculosis was confirmed by positive sputum smear microscopy and/or positive M. tuberculosis culture. Immunosequencing was performed on unsorted cryopreserved PBMC, with 90,000 to 100,000 T cells per clinical donor covered on average.

This sample is part of a study of T cells in tuberculosis (dated by TCRdb to 2017 to 2018). Notes on the research overall: The study combined CD1B tetramers and high-throughput TCR immunosequencing to characterize T cells specific for the mycobacterial lipid antigen glucose monomycolate (GMM). In a South African clinical cohort, IGRA-negative adolescents, IGRA-positive adolescents with latent tuberculosis and adults with active tuberculosis were compared, with some 11 people in each group. Active tuberculosis patient PBMC were archived before or within 7 days of starting standard anti-tuberculosis treatment. Study-wide conclusions, independent of this receptor: A classifier using the diverse GMM-specific repertoire reached 85% to 90% accuracy (AUROC 0.85 to 0.9), compared with roughly 70% accuracy using GEM motif frequencies. The smaller NN-distances were partly driven by shorter CDR3-alpha lengths in active tuberculosis patients, and the difference for TCR-beta did not reach statistical significance. Smaller mean NN-distances to GMM-specific TCRs were observed in active tuberculosis TCR-alpha repertoires than in IGRA-negative controls, suggesting clonal expansion of GMM-specific TCRs. Clinical samples were chosen by availability of cryopreserved specimens, and active tuberculosis cases were adults while controls were adolescents.

The immunoSEQ multiplex PCR assay was used to generate TCR libraries, with TCR-beta and/or TCR-alpha/delta assays applied to each sample. Amplified TCR libraries were sequenced on the Illumina high-throughput platform. Regarding the original processing steps: Clustering and dimensionality reduction were performed using pairwise TCRdist distances among GMM-specific receptors from ex vivo sorted or in vitro expanded T cells. Each clinical repertoire was assigned a mean NN-distance score, defined as the average TCRdist to the nearest 10% of tetramer-positive reference sequences. GEM TCR motif frequency was calculated as the fraction of unique TCRs that matched known GEM sequences in V/J usage and CDR3 length. Active tuberculosis was classified by linear discriminant analysis with leave-one-out cross-validation, implemented in scikit-learn. Here the immuneACCESS table is served through TCRdb, limited to in-frame sequences with V and J called. Missing clones are a known gap in these copies; in checked studies unresolved V genes cover under half, and the rest lacks a known reason. The V and J calls and clone size are taken from that table; D and trimming were inferred from the DNA. Here the sample has about 40,000 clones; approximately 94% occur a single time. The ten largest account for approximately 4.2% of the sample.

Sample: PBMCs, taken at tuberculosis diagnosis. The V and J segments used are TRBV2 and TRBJ1-1; 9 central bases correspond to TRBD1. The sequence was collected from an adult with tuberculosis. This receptor carries the CDR3 CASTTPGGQGSMNTEAFF. Read as DNA, the sequence is TGTGCCAGCACCACCCCGGGTGGACAGGGGTCGATGAACACTGAAGCTTTCTTT. With the portions outside the CDR3 filled from the reference TRBV2 and TRBJ1-1 genes, the complete variable region becomes EPEVTQTPSHQVTQMGQEVILRCVPISNHLYFYWYRQILGQKVEFLVSFYNNEISEKSEIFDDQFSVERPDGSNFTLKIRSTKLEDSAMYFCASTTPGGQGSMNTEAFFGQGTRLTVV.